These T cell receptor beta chains were read from a single sample in a study of STAT5B mutations in CD4+ large granular lymphocyte leukemia. The method was immunoSEQ multiplex PCR; TCRdb's version includes in-frame clones alone and lacks a portion of them. The sample lists about 35,000 clones, 68% occurring once. Sequencing input: CD4+ T cells from blood buffy coats. Source of these receptors: a human donor in good health. Each CDR3 is given with its conserved first and last residue. D genes are given only for firm matches. Not every row has a clone size; where given, it reads once, few, many or a size class.

TRBD2 | . | TRBJ2-1 | TRBV7-3 | CASSLDSGGRFEQFF | TGTGCCAGCAGCTTAGATAGCGGGGGGCGCTTTGAGCAGTTCTTC
TRBD1 | . | TRBJ1-1 | TRBV4-3 | CASSARTGRGRTEAFF | TGCGCCAGCAGCGCTCGGACAGGGAGGGGGAGGACTGAAGCTTTCTTT
. | . | TRBJ2-2 | TRBV5-6 | CASSFMLGGAGGELFF | TGTGCCAGCAGCTTTATGTTGGGGGGCGCCGGCGGGGAGCTGTTTTTT
. | . | TRBJ1-3 | TRBV6-1 | CASSETRGLGNTIYF | TGTGCCAGCAGTGAAACTCGGGGGCTTGGAAACACCATATATTTT
TRBD1 | . | TRBJ2-2 | TRBV6-1 | CASSAKDRALTGELFF | TGTGCCAGCAGTGCAAAGGACAGGGCCCTCACCGGGGAGCTGTTTTTT
TRBD1 | . | TRBJ1-4 | TRBV9 | CASSAHRGVNEKLFF | TGTGCCAGCAGCGCCCACAGGGGAGTGAATGAAAAACTGTTTTTT
TRBD2 | . | TRBJ2-3 | TRBV19 | CASSMTGAGVADTQYF | TGTGCCAGTAGTATGACGGGAGCGGGGGTGGCAGATACGCAGTATTTT
TRBD1 | . | TRBJ1-4 | TRBV6-5 | CASSNYRGTNEKLFF | TGTGCCAGCAGTAACTACAGGGGGACTAATGAAAAACTGTTTTTT
. | . | TRBJ2-5 | TRBV9 | CASSVGQWETQYF | TGTGCCAGCAGCGTCGGACAATGGGAGACCCAGTACTTC
. | . | TRBJ2-7 | TRBV7-8 | CASSLVGGSSYEQYF | TGTGCCAGCAGTCTTGTTGGGGGTTCCTCCTACGAGCAGTACTTC
. | once | TRBJ1-2 | TRBV7-7 | CASSPLSKPGGYTF | TGTGCCAGCAGCCCCCTGTCCAAACCGGGAGGCTACACCTTC
TRBD1 | . | TRBJ1-1 | TRBV6-6 | CASSPWDRNTEAFF | TGTGCCAGCAGTCCCTGGGACAGGAACACTGAAGCTTTCTTT
. | . | TRBJ1-2 | TRBV5-8 | CASTLDSVVGYTF | TGTGCCAGCACTTTGGACAGTGTTGTTGGCTACACCTTC
. | . | TRBJ1-5 | TRBV19 | CASSRGAERVPQHF | TGTGCCAGTAGTCGGGGGGCCGAGAGGGTGCCCCAGCATTTT
TRBD1 | . | TRBJ2-7 | TRBV18 | CASSPKPGQTYEQYF | TGTGCCAGCTCACCCAAACCGGGACAGACCTACGAGCAGTACTTC
. | . | TRBJ1-2 | TRBV7-9 | CASSSAGRYYGYTF | TGTGCCAGCAGCTCTGCAGGGCGCTACTATGGCTACACCTTC
TRBD2 | . | TRBJ2-5 | TRBV9 | CASSAWDYQTETQYF | TGTGCCAGCAGCGCTTGGGACTACCAGACAGAGACCCAGTACTTC
. | . | TRBJ1-5 | TRBV19 | CASSVGHSGNQPQHF | TGTGCCAGTAGTGTAGGACATTCGGGCAATCAGCCCCAGCATTTT
TRBD2 | . | TRBJ2-1 | TRBV7-2 | CASSLLAGGDYNEQFF | TGTGCCAGCAGCTTACTAGCGGGGGGGGACTACAATGAGCAGTTCTTC
TRBD2 | . | TRBJ2-5 | TRBV6-8 | CASSYRGLAGGRQETQYF | TGTGCCAGCAGTTACCGGGGACTAGCGGGGGGCCGCCAAGAGACCCAGTACTTC
TRBD1 | . | TRBJ2-6 | TRBV10-3 | CAISEGLDRLSTGANVLTF | TGTGCCATCAGTGAGGGGCTGGACAGGCTGTCCACTGGGGCCAACGTCCTGACTTTC
TRBD2 | . | TRBJ2-5 | TRBV7-3 | CASSLLAGGSEETQYF | TGTGCCAGCAGCCTACTAGCGGGGGGCTCCGAAGAGACCCAGTACTTC
. | once | TRBJ2-3 | TRBV4-2 | CASSHWGSGSSTDTQYF | TGTGCCAGCAGCCATTGGGGGTCAGGCTCTAGCACAGATACGCAGTATTTT
. | . | TRBJ2-2 | TRBV5-5 | CASRRDGNTGELFF | TGTGCCAGCAGACGCGACGGGAACACCGGGGAGCTGTTTTTT
. | . | TRBJ1-2 | TRBV5-6 | CASSLGTALGGYTF | TGTGCCAGCAGCTTGGGGACCGCCTTAGGTGGCTACACCTTC
. | . | TRBJ1-1 | TRBV7-9 | CASSLGAGWVRTEAFF | TGTGCCAGCAGCTTGGGGGCAGGGTGGGTGCGCACTGAAGCTTTCTTT
. | . | TRBJ1-6 | TRBV18 | CASSQGLGGTFSPLHF | TGTGCCAGCTCACAGGGGCTTGGAGGGACATTTTCTCCCCTCCACTTT
. | . | TRBJ2-3 | TRBV5-6 | CASSPLDRTTDTQYF | TGTGCCAGCAGCCCCCTAGATAGGACGACAGATACGCAGTATTTT
. | . | TRBJ1-2 | TRBV9 | CASTGTSNYGYTF | TGTGCCAGCACAGGGACATCTAACTATGGCTACACCTTC
. | once | TRBJ1-3 | TRBV19 | CASSDLADSGNTIYF | TGTGCTAGTAGTGATCTAGCAGACTCTGGAAACACCATATATTTT
TRBD2 | . | TRBJ2-7 | TRBV7-2 | CASSLVASGGTYEQYF | TGTGCCAGCAGCTTAGTTGCTAGCGGGGGGACCTACGAGCAGTACTTC
. | few | TRBJ2-7 | TRBV5-8 | CASSFLPAEQYF | TGTGCCAGCAGCTTCTTACCCGCCGAGCAGTACTTC
. | . | TRBJ1-2 | TRBV7-2 | CASSTAGKNYGYTF | TGTGCCAGCAGCACCGCAGGAAAAAACTATGGCTACACCTTC
. | few | TRBJ1-4 | TRBV4-3 | CASSQEESLSEKLFF | TGCGCCAGCAGCCAAGAGGAGAGTCTGAGTGAAAAACTGTTTTTT
. | . | TRBJ2-1 | TRBV5-8 | CASSLNIGGEQFF | TGTGCCAGCAGCCTGAACATAGGCGGTGAGCAGTTCTTC
. | . | TRBJ2-7 | TRBV11-2 | CASSPKLQVPYEQYF | TGTGCCAGCAGTCCAAAATTACAGGTCCCCTACGAGCAGTACTTC